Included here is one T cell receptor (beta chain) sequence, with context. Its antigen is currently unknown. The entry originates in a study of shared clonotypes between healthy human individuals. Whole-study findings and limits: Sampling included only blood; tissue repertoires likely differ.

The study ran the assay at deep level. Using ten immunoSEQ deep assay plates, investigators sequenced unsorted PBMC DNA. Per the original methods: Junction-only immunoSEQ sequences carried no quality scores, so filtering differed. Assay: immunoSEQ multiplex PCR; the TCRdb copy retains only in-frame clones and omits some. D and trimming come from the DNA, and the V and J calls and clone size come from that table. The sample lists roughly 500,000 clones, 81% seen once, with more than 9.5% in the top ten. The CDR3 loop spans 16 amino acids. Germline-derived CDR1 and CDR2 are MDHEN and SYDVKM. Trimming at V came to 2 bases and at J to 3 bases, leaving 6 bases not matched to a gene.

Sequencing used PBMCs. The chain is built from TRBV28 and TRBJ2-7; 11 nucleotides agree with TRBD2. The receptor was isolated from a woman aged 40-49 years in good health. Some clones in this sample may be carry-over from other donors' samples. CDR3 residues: CASSLPRGTSGYEQYF. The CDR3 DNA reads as TGTGCCAGCAGTTTACCTCGAGGGACTAGCGGCTACGAGCAGTACTTC.